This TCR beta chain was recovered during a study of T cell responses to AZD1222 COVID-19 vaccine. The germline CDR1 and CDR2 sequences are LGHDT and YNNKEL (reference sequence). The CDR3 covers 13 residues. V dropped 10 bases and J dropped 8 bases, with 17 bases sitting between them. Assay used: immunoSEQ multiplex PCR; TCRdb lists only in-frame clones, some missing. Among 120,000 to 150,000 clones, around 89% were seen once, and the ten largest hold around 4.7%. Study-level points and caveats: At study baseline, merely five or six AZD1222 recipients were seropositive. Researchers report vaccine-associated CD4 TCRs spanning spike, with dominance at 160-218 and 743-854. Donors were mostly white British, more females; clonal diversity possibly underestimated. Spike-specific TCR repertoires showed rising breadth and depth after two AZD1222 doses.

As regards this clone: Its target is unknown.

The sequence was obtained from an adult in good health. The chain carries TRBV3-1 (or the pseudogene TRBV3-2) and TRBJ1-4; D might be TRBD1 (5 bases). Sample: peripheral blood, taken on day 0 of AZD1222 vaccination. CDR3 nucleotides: TGTGCCAAAAACCAGGGCAGAAAGGAAAAACTGTTTTTT. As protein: CAKNQGRKEKLFF.